In its sample, the clone carrying this TCR beta chain was seen many times. Its antigen is unknown. This sample stems from a study of blood T cells in healthy people across ages. Germline V gene lookup returns CDR1 MNHEY and CDR2 SVGAGI. CDR3 length: 14 amino acids. Deletions cut 6 bases from V and 0 bases from J, with 8 bases between. PCR was performed a second time for roughly 7 to 12 cycles using a sample-barcoded 5' primer and a J-beta primer mix. Using its own MiXCR run on the 5' RACE reads, TCRdb lists one record per CDR3 protein. This sample carries 1.5 million to 2 million distinct CDR3 sequences, about 49% of them seen once, and the ten largest clones take around 2.1%. Findings and caveats of the study: The unknown donor CMV status may have confounded expanded clonotype changes.

V gene TRBV6-5 combines with J gene TRBJ1-4; D unresolved. The material sequenced was blood. The TCR sequence derives from a woman aged 40 to 50 in good health. The CDR3 reads CASSPVATNEKLFF. CDR3 DNA: TGTGCCAGCAGCCCCGTTGCAACTAATGAAAAACTGTTTTTT.